A single sample is the source of the 27 T cell receptor beta chains below, sequenced in a study of CXCR3-negative and CXCR3-positive naive CD8 T cells. Each TRB cDNA library was prepared by 5' RACE (with UMI labels). TCRdb derives one entry per CDR3 protein from the 5' RACE reads, leaving out DNA. This sample's table has tens of thousands of distinct CDR3 sequences. Sequencing was done on a sample of memory CD8+ T cells from blood. The receptors here all came from a human donor in good health. Some clones in this sample may be carry-over from other donors' samples.

The V gene is TRBV12-3 or TRBV12-4, the J gene TRBJ2-1; TCRdb proposes TRBD1, but this gene call is untestable without DNA. The CDR3 has 15 residues. CDR3 loop: CASSPDGRSYNEQFF.

The rearrangement links TRBV20-1 to TRBJ2-1; TCRdb's assignment of TRBD2 cannot be checked, as there is no DNA. The CDR3 is made up of 15 amino acids. Per the germline V gene, CDR1 is DFQATT and CDR2 is SNEGSKA (reference sequence). This CDR3 is CSARDGSISYNEQFF.

V is TRBV6-4 and J is TRBJ2-3; without DNA, the TCRdb call of TRBD2 cannot be checked. CDR1 is MRHNA, CDR2 SNTAGT, per germline. The CDR3 consists of 16 residues. The CDR3 sequence: CASSDSTSGGADTQYF.

The chain joins TRBV29-1 to TRBJ1-1; as DNA is missing, the TRBD1 call by TCRdb cannot be tested. Germline lookup yields CDR1 SQVTM and CDR2 ANQGSEA. The CDR3 spans 13 residues. The CDR3 reads CSVLTAMNTEAFF.

V usage is TRBV29-1 and J usage is TRBJ2-5; absent DNA, TCRdb's TRBD2 call cannot be checked. Germline CDR1 reads SQVTM; CDR2 reads ANQGSEA. This CDR3 is built from 17 residues. The CDR3 region is CSVEGTSGAIHPETQYF.

The V call is TRBV5-1, the J call TRBJ1-2. The CDR3 runs 15 residues. Germline V gene lookup returns CDR1 SGHRS and CDR2 YFSETQ. The CDR3 reads CASSLEHRAPFGYTF.

This chain uses TRBV20-1 with TRBJ1-2; lacking DNA, the TRBD1 call made by TCRdb goes unchecked. Germline V gene sequence: CDR1 DFQATT, CDR2 SNEGSKA (reference sequence). The CDR3 consists of 14 residues. CDR3 residues: CSARAVGTEYGYTF.

The chain joins TRBV28 to TRBJ1-1; TCRdb's D gene call, TRBD1, goes unchecked for lack of DNA. Germline CDR1 reads MDHEN; CDR2 reads SYDVKM. The CDR3 has 14 residues. The CDR3 protein is CASSKGQSNTEAFF. Full variable domain (missing parts from reference TRBV28 and TRBJ1-1): DVKVTQSSRYLVKRTGEKVFLECVQDMDHENMFWYRQDPGLGLRLIYFSYDVKMKEKGDIPEGYSVSREKKERFSLILESASTNQTSMYLCASSKGQSNTEAFFGQGTRLTVV.

The genes are TRBV14 and TRBJ2-1; without DNA, the TCRdb call of TRBD1 cannot be checked. This CDR3 has 14 amino acids. The germline V gene encodes CDR1 SGHDN and CDR2 FVKESK. The CDR3 sequence: CASSQEMRGNEQFF.

The chain employs TRBV5-1 and TRBJ2-1; TCRdb indicates TRBD2, and absent DNA this call remains unverified. CDR3 size: 18 residues. Germline V gene sequence: CDR1 SGHRS, CDR2 YFSETQ. The CDR3 is CASSWSQGGRGAHNEQFF. The full variable domain, rest sourced from reference TRBV5-1 and TRBJ2-1, is KAGVTQTPRYLIKTRGQQVTLSCSPISGHRSVSWYQQTPGQGLQFLFEYFSETQRNKGNFPGRFSGRQFSNSRSEMNVSTLELGDSALYLCASSWSQGGRGAHNEQFFGPGTRLTVL.

This rearrangement joins TRBV12-3 or TRBV12-4 to TRBJ1-2. The CDR3 consists of 14 residues. This CDR3 reads CASSSSDEYYGYTF.

The CDR3 sequence: CASSQTWASTDTQYF. The chain combines TRBV4-1 with TRBJ2-3. Germline-derived CDR1 and CDR2 are MGHRA and YSYEKL. This CDR3 contains 15 residues.

By frequency, this clonotype is medium-sized. V is TRBV6-4 and J is TRBJ2-1; the D call of TRBD2 rests on TCRdb alone, since no DNA is present to check it. Germline CDR1 MRHNA, CDR2 SNTAGT. The CDR3 has 15 amino acids. The CDR3 sequence is CASSASPTSSDEQFF.

The rearrangement uses TRBV6-5 and TRBJ2-1. The CDR3 is made up of 14 amino acids. The germline V gene encodes CDR1 MNHEY and CDR2 SVGAGI. The CDR3 protein is CASSYSDGPNEQFF.

The chain carries TRBV7-9 and TRBJ2-1; TCRdb designates TRBD1, a call that cannot be tested without DNA. The germline gives CDR1 SEHNR, CDR2 FQNEAQ (reference sequence). The CDR3 totals 15 residues. The CDR3 is CASTEIAGAVNEQFF. The full variable domain, rest sourced from reference TRBV7-9 and TRBJ2-1, is DTGVSQNPRHKITKRGQNVTFRCDPISEHNRLYWYRQTLGQGPEFLTYFQNEAQLEKSRLLSDRFSAERPKGSFSTLEIQRTEQGDSAMYLCASTEIAGAVNEQFFGPGTRLTVL.

The CDR3 sequence is CSVEGTGHEQYF. The genes are TRBV29-1 and TRBJ2-7; TCRdb calls TRBD1, which cannot be checked without DNA. Germline CDR1 reads SQVTM; CDR2 reads ANQGSEA. The CDR3 runs to 12 residues.

The chain joins TRBV7-2 to TRBJ2-1; as DNA is missing, the TRBD2 call by TCRdb cannot be tested. Germline V lookup: CDR1 SGHTA, CDR2 FQGNSA. The CDR3 length is 15 residues. The chain's CDR3 is CASSMGLAGGNEQFF.

The V and J genes are TRBV6-2 or TRBV6-3 and TRBJ1-5; no DNA is available, so the TRBD1 call from TCRdb remains unchecked. The CDR3 runs 17 residues. CDR1 is MNHEY and CDR2 is SVGEGT in the germline V gene. The CDR3 spells CASSYHWTEPGNQPQHF.

This clonotype is deemed medium-sized by its frequency. The V gene is TRBV28, the J gene TRBJ1-5; lacking DNA, the TRBD1 call made by TCRdb goes unchecked. Germline CDR1 MDHEN, CDR2 SYDVKM. CDR3 size: 17 residues. This CDR3 is CASSQGQDDYSNQPQHF.

The chain combines TRBV29-1 with TRBJ2-1; TCRdb's assignment of TRBD2 cannot be checked, as there is no DNA. Germline V gene data show CDR1 as SQVTM and CDR2 as ANQGSEA. The CDR3 has 16 residues. CDR3 protein: CSVEGNQGLAYNEQFF.

The CDR3 spells CSARETGGTYNEQFF. The chain recombines TRBV20-1 with TRBJ2-1; TCRdb's D call of TRBD1 is untestable without DNA. The CDR3 runs 15 residues. Germline V CDR1 and CDR2: DFQATT, SNEGSKA (reference sequence).

V is TRBV14 and J is TRBJ2-1. The CDR3 totals 15 residues. Germline lookup yields CDR1 SGHDN and CDR2 FVKESK. CDR3 in amino acids: CASSPWDTKHNEQFF.

V is TRBV7-2 and J is TRBJ1-1; the TRBD1 assignment by TCRdb is unverifiable without DNA. CDR1 SGHTA and CDR2 FQGNSA come from the germline V gene. The CDR3 is 13 residues long. CDR3: CASSLESPMRAFF.

The J gene is TRBJ2-7, the V gene TRBV6-6; lacking DNA, the TRBD1 call made by TCRdb goes unchecked. This CDR3 is built from 15 residues. CDR1 MNHNY and CDR2 SVGAGI come from the germline V gene (reference sequence). CDR3 loop: CASSYSGTGDYEQYF.

The V and J genes are TRBV29-1 and TRBJ2-1. The germline V gene has CDR1 SQVTM and CDR2 ANQGSEA. The CDR3 loop spans 13 amino acids. The CDR3: CSVESPFGNEQFF.

The gene calls are TRBV29-1 and TRBJ2-7; checking the TCRdb D call of TRBD1 is not possible without DNA. CDR3 size: 13 residues. Germline CDR1 reads SQVTM; CDR2 reads ANQGSEA. The CDR3 region is CSAVPADSYEQYF.

The rearrangement uses TRBV7-9 and TRBJ2-6; the D call from TCRdb, TRBD2, cannot be confirmed without DNA. Germline V gene data show CDR1 as SEHNR and CDR2 as FQNEAQ (reference sequence). This CDR3 is built from 19 residues. CDR3 protein: CASSPEGLLEVSGANVLTF.